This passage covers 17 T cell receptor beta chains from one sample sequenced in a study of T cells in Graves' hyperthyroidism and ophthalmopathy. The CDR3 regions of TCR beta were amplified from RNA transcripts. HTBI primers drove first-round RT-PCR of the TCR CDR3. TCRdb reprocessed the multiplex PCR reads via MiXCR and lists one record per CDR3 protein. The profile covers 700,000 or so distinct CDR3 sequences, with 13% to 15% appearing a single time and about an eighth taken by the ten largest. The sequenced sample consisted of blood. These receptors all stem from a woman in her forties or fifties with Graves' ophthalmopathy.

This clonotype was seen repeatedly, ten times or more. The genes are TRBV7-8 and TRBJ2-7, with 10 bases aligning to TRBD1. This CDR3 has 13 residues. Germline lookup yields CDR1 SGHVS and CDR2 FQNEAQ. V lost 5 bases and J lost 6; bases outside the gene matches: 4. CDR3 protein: CASSQRQGAEQYF. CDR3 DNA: TGTGCCAGCAGCCAAAGACAGGGGGCCGAGCAGTACTTC. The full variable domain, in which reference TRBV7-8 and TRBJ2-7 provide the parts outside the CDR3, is GAGVSQSPRYKVAKRGQDVALRCDPISGHVSLFWYQQALGQGPEFLTYFQNEAQLDKSGLPSDRFFAERPEGSVSTLKIQRTQQEDSAVYLCASSQRQGAEQYFGPGTRLTVT.

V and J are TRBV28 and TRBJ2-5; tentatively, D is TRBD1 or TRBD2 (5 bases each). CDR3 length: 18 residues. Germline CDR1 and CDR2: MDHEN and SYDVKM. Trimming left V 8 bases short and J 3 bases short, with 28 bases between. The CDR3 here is CASLTRIISGTPKETQYF. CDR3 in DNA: TGTGCCAGCCTAACCCGTATTATTTCGGGGACCCCAAAAGAGACCCAGTACTTC. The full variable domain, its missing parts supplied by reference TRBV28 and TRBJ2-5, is DVKVTQSSRYLVKRTGEKVFLECVQDMDHENMFWYRQDPGLGLRLIYFSYDVKMKEKGDIPEGYSVSREKKERFSLILESASTNQTSMYLCASLTRIISGTPKETQYFGPGTRLLVL.

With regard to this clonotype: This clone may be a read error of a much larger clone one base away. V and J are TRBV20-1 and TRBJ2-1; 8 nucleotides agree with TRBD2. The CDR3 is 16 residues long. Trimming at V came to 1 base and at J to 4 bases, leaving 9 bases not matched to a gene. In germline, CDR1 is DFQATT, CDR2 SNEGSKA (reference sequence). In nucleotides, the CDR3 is TGCAGTGCTAGAGCGGGAGGGCCAGCTGTGTACAATGAGCAGTTCTTC. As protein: CSARAGGPAVYNEQFF.

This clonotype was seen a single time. The CDR3 DNA is TGTGCCAGCAGCTTAGTCCTAGCGGGAGACCAAGAGACCCAGTACTTC. This sequence encodes CASSLVLAGDQETQYF. V and J are TRBV7-9 and TRBJ2-5; 10 positions agree with TRBD2. Germline V gene data show CDR1 as SEHNR and CDR2 as FQNEAQ (reference sequence). The CDR3 sequence is 16 residues long. V dropped 1 base and J dropped 0; count of bases not matched to a gene: 2.

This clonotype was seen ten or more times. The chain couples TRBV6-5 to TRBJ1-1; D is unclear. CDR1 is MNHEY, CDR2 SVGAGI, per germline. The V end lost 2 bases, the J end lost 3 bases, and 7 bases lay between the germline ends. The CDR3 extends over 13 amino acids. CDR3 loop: CASSYRMDTEAFF. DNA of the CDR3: TGTGCCAGCAGTTACCGGATGGACACTGAAGCTTTCTTT.

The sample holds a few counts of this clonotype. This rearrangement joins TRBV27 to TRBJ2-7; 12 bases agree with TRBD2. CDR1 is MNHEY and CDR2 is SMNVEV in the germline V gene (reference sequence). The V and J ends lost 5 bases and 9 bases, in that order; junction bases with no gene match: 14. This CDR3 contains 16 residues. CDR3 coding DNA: TGTGCCAGCAGTAACACCAGACTAGCGGGAGTCGGTGTGCAGTACTTC. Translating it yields CASSNTRLAGVGVQYF.

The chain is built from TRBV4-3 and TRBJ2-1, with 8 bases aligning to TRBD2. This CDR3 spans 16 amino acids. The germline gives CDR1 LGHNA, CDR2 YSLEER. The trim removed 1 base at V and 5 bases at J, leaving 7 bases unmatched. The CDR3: CASSQVVLADNNEQFF. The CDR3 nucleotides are TGCGCCAGCAGCCAAGTTGTACTAGCGGACAACAATGAGCAGTTCTTC.

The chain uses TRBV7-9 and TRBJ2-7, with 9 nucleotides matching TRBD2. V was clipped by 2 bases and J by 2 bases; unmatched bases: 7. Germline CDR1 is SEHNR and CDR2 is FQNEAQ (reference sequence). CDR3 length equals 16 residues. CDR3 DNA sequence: TGTGCCAGCAGCTTACAGGGACTAGCCGTCCCCTACGAGCAGTACTTC. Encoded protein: CASSLQGLAVPYEQYF.

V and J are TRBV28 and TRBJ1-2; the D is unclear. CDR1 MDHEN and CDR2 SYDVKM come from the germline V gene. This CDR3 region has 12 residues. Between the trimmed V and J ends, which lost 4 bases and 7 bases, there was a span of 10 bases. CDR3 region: CASSSNKSGYTF. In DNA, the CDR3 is TGTGCCAGCAGTTCGAACAAGAGTGGCTACACCTTC.

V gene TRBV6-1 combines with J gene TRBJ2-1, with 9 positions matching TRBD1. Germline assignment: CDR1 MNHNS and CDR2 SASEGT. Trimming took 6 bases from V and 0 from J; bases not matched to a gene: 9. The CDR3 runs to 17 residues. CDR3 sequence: CASRPGTGYRSYNEQFF. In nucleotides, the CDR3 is TGTGCCAGCAGACCCGGGACAGGGTACCGCTCCTACAATGAGCAGTTCTTC.

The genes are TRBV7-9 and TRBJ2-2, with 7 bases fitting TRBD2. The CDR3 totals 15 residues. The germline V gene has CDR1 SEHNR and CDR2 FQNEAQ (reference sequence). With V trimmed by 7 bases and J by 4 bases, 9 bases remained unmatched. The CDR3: CASTKTSPSTGELFF. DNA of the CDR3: TGTGCCAGCACCAAGACTAGCCCGTCCACCGGGGAGCTGTTTTTT.

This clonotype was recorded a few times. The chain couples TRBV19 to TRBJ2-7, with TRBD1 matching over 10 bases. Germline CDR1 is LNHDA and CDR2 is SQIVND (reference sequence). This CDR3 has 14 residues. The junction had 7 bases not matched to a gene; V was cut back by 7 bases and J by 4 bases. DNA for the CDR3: TGTGCCAGTAAGTCGACAGGGGGCATATACGAGCAGTACTTC. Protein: CASKSTGGIYEQYF. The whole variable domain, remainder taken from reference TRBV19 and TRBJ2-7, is DGGITQSPKYLFRKEGQNVTLSCEQNLNHDAMYWYRQDPGQGLRLIYYSQIVNDFQKGDIAEGYSVSREKKESFPLTVTSAQKNPTAFYLCASKSTGGIYEQYFGPGTRLTVT.

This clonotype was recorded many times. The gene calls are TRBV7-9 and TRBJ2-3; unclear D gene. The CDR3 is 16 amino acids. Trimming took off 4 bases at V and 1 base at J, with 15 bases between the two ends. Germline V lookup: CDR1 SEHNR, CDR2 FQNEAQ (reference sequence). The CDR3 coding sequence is TGTGCCAGCAGCTATGAATTGTCCCGGCGCACAGATACGCAGTATTTT. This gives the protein CASSYELSRRTDTQYF.

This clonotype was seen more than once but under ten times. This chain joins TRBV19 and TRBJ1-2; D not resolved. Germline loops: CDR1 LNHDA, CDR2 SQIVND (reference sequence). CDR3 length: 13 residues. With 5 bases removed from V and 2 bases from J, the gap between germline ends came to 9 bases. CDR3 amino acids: CASSSNRNYGYTF. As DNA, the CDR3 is TGTGCCAGTAGTTCAAACAGAAACTATGGCTACACCTTC.

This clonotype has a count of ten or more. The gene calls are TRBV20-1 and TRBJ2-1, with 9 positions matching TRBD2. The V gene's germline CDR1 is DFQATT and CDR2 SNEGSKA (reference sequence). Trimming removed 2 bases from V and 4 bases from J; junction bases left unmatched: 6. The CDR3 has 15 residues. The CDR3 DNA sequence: TGCAGTGCTAGACCCCCTAGCGGGACATACAATGAGCAGTTCTTC. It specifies CSARPPSGTYNEQFF.

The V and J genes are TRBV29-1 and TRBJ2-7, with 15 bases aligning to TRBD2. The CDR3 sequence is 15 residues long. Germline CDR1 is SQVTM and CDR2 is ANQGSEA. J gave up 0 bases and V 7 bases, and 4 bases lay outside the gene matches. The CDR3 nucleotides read TGCAGCGCCGGGACTAGCGGGAGGAGCTCCTACGAGCAGTACTTC. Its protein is CSAGTSGRSSYEQYF.

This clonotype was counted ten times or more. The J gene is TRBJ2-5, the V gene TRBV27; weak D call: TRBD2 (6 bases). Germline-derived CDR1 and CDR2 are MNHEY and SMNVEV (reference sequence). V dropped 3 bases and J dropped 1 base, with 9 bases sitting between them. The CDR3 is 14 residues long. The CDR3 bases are TGTGCCAGCAGTTTTAAGCGGGCCCAAGAGACCCAGTACTTC. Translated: CASSFKRAQETQYF.